Presented here are 4 T cell receptor beta chains from one specimen sequenced in a study of identical twins. TCRdb independently ran MiXCR on the 5' RACE reads; one entry per CDR3 protein. The table records about 730,000 distinct CDR3 sequences, 20% to 25% of them present only once. The same data also contributed to another study, on T cells expressing NK-cell markers.

The sequenced sample consisted of PBMCs. The receptors derive from a woman in her late teens or twenties in good health.

The gene calls are TRBV10-3 and TRBJ1-1, with unresolved D. The CDR3 totals 13 residues. Trimming took off 7 bases at V and 4 bases at J, with 13 bases between the two ends. CDR1 and CDR2 (germline): ENHRY, SYGVKD. In nucleotides, the CDR3 is TGTGCCATCAAAAGTCGGGTACTCACTGAAGCTTTCTTT. Translated: CAIKSRVLTEAFF.

The chain uses TRBV11-3 and TRBJ1-1; no clear D gene. The CDR3 is 13 amino acids. The germline V and J ends were trimmed by 5 bases and 1 base, with 8 bases remaining between them. The germline CDR1 and CDR2 sequences are SGHNT and YENEEA. The CDR3 sequence is CASSPHKNTEAFF. In DNA form, the CDR3 reads TGTGCCAGCAGCCCCCACAAGAACACTGAAGCTTTCTTT.

The CDR3 here is CSARRTAFF. Here the CDR3 DNA reads TGCAGTGCTAGACGGACGGCTTTCTTT. The chain uses TRBV20-1 and TRBJ1-1; D remains ambiguous. Germline V lookup: CDR1 DFQATT, CDR2 SNEGSKA (reference sequence). The V and J ends lost 2 bases and 11 bases respectively, with 6 bases between them. The CDR3 spans 9 residues.

The gene calls are TRBV29-1 and TRBJ2-3; D is perhaps TRBD1 or TRBD2 (5 bases each). The V end was cut by 4 bases, the J end by 1 base, with 9 bases between. CDR1 is SQVTM, CDR2 ANQGSEA, per germline. This CDR3 has 13 amino acids. The CDR3 DNA is TGCAGCGTTGGAGTGGGGGGCACAGATACGCAGTATTTT. Translating it yields CSVGVGGTDTQYF.